The clone carrying this TCR beta chain has only a few counts. Its antigen is not known. This sample is drawn from a study of blood T cells in healthy people across ages. Study-wide results and limits: Possibly, changes in expanded clonotypes were confounded because donor CMV status was unknown.

The germline V gene encodes CDR1 SNHLY and CDR2 FYNNEI. Trimming took 6 bases from V and 7 from J; bases not matched to a gene: 8. The CDR3 covers 13 residues. Next came a second PCR, run for about 6 to 12 cycles, which used a sample-barcoded 5' primer along with a J-beta primer mix. TCRdb re-called the 5' RACE reads with MiXCR, one entry per CDR3 protein. The sample consists of 1.5 million to 2 million distinct CDR3 sequences, 28% of them appearing once. The receptor comes from a woman under 40 in good health. The chain uses TRBV2 and TRBJ2-5; 7 bases are a match to TRBD1. The sample comprised blood. The CDR3 region has the DNA TGTGCCAGCAGCCAGGGGGTTACGGGGACCCAGTACTTC. Translated, it gives CASSQGVTGTQYF.